This T cell receptor beta chain was recorded in a study of blood T cell repertoires in COVID-19 (dated by TCRdb to 2019 to 2021). Regarding the complete study: Collaborator samples came from the United States, Italy and Spain and covered acute and convalescent phases of COVID-19. The material from the prospective study consisted of cDNA or gDNA derived from T cells, B-cell-depleted T cells, or PBMCs. Samples came from the ongoing ImmuneRACE study (first 160 participants) plus 1,254 subjects from 6 global collaborators. Sample metadata almost always included a de-identified subject ID, COVID-19 status, age in years and sex. Where available, HLA class I and class II types were obtained from metadata supplied by the sample provider rather than from assay-based typing. The repertoires were made available in a free public database intended to serve as a resource for research on the immune response to SARS-CoV-2. Deeply sampled blood TCRbeta repertoires from subjects exposed to, actively infected with, or recovered from COVID-19 were included in the dataset. The full study reports these points: The amount of clinical and demographic metadata varied by source and participant and was provided uncurated.

Participants in the prospective study were enrolled through a virtual design, were aged roughly 18 to 95 years, and lived in approximately 24 United States geographic areas. Cohort assignment in the prospective study relied on participant-reported clinical history from a screening survey and a study questionnaire. In the prospective study, whole blood, serum and a nasopharyngeal or oropharyngeal swab were collected from each participant by mobile phlebotomists. Over an approximately 2-month period, participants in the prospective study had the option of providing additional blood draws and questionnaires. Prospective study blood samples were shipped either frozen or at room temperature before DNA extraction. Its CDR3 holds 15 amino acids, cysteine through phenylalanine. Of all the DNA, just the CDR3 is kept, 45 bases in frame from base 1. CDR1 and CDR2 were assigned from the germline V gene as SGHNT and YENEEA. V is trimmed back by 3 bases and J by 8 bases, and the junction contains 7 bases that no gene match accounts for.

TCRbeta CDR3 regions were amplified from genomic DNA using the immunoSEQ Assay, a bias-controlled multiplex PCR. For the original study's pipeline: The number of nucleated cells in each sample was estimated from the amplification of reference gene primers within the assay. To quantify the absolute abundance of each unique TCRbeta CDR3 rearrangement, sequence reads were collapsed and filtered. For each sample, productive Simpson clonality was calculated by taking the square root of Simpson's diversity index across productive rearrangements. In its TCRdb copy, this immuneACCESS table keeps in-frame sequences only and misses some clones. Where compared with another copy, unresolved V genes explain less than half of these, and the others have no known cause. That table is the source of V, J and clone size, and D and trimming were worked out from the DNA. Recorded for this sample are some 190,000 clones; more than 75% of them occurred a single time. Together, the top ten hold about 6% of the sample.

As to this clone: Its antigen is unknown. No much larger clonotype is one base removed from it; base qualities were not supplied.

The V gene is TRBV11-3 and the J gene is TRBJ2-1; 10 bases in the junction line up with TRBD2. What was sequenced was PBMCs or T cells enriched from blood (not recorded which). The clonotype comes from a middle-aged man with acute COVID-19. The sequenced DNA: TGTGCCAGCAGCTTGGGAGCGGGAGGGGGCCATGAGCAGTTCTTC. Translated, it gives CASSLGAGGGHEQFF.